The clone carrying this T cell receptor (beta chain) was counted ten times or more. The data were obtained in a study of T cells in Graves' hyperthyroidism and ophthalmopathy. Patients showing uncontrolled infection, other autoimmune disease, pregnancy or lactation were ineligible. TCR beta CDR3 sequences were amplified from RNA transcripts. First-round RT-PCR with HTBI primers amplified the TCR CDR3 region. TCRdb used MiXCR to reprocess the multiplex PCR reads, holding one entry per CDR3 protein. Among under 800,000 distinct CDR3 sequences listed, about 14% were seen once. V was cut by 4 bases and J by 0 bases, with 10 bases left in between. This CDR3 is built from 14 residues. From germline, CDR1 is SGHDT and CDR2 YYEEEE.

This chain joins TRBV5-6 and TRBJ1-2; tentatively, D is TRBD1 (5 bases). Sequenced sample: blood. This clonotype originated in a woman under 30 with Graves' hyperthyroidism. CDR3 DNA: TGTGCCAGCAGCCCTATAGGGGCTAACTATGGCTACACCTTC. This codes for CASSPIGANYGYTF.